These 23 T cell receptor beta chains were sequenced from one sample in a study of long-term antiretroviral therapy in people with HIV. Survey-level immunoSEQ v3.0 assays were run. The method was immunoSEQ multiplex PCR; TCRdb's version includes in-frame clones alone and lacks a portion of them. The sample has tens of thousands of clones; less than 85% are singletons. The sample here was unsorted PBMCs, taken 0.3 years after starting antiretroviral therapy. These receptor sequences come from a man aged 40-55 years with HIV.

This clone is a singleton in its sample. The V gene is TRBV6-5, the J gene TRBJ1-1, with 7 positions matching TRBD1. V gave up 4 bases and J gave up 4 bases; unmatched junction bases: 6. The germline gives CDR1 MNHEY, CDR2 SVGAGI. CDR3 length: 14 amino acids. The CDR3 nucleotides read TGTGCCAGCAGTTCCCGACAGGGCTTCACTGAAGCTTTCTTT. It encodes CASSSRQGFTEAFF.

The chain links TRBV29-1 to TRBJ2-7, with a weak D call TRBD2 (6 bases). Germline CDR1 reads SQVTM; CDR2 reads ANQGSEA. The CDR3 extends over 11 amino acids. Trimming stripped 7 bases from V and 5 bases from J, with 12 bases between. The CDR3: CSADSGHEQYF. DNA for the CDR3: TGCAGCGCAGATAGCGGCCACGAGCAGTACTTC.

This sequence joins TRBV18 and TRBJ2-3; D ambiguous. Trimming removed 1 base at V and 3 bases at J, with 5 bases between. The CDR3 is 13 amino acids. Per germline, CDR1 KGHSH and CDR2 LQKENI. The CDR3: CASSPRFTDTQYF. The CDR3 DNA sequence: TGTGCCAGCTCACCACGTTTTACAGATACGCAGTATTTT.

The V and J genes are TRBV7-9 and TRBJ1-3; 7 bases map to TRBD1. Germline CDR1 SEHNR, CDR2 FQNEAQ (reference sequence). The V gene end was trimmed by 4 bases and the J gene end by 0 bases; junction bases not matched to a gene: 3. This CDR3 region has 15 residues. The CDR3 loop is CASSSTGVSGNTIYF. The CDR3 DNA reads TGTGCCAGCAGCTCAACAGGGGTCTCTGGAAACACCATATATTTT.

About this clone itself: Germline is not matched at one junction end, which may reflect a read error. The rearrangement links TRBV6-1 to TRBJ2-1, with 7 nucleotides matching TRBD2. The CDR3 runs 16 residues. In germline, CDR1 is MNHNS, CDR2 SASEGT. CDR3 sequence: CASSEAGRGIKNEQFF. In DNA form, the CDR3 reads TGTGCCAGCAGCGAAGCGGGGAGAGGGATAAAGAATGAGCAGTTCTTC.

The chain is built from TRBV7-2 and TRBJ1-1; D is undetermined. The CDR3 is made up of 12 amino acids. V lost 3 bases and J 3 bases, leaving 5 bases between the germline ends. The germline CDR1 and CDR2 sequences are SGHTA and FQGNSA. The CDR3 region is CASSFRHTEAFF. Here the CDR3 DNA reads TGTGCCAGCAGCTTCCGTCACACTGAAGCTTTCTTT.

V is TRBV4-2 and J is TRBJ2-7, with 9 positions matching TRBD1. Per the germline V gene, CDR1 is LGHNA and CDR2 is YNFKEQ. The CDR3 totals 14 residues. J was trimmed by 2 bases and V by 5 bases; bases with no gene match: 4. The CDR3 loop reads CASSSTGGPYEQYF. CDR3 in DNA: TGTGCCAGCAGCTCGACAGGGGGGCCCTACGAGCAGTACTTC.

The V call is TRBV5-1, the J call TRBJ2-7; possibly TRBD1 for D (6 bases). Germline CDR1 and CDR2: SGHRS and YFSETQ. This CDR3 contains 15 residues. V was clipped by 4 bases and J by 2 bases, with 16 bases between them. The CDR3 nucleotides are TGCGCCAGCAGCCCCGAGGGGGACCGGCCCTACGAGCAGTACTTC. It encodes CASSPEGDRPYEQYF. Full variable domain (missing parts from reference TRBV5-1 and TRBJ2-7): KAGVTQTPRYLIKTRGQQVTLSCSPISGHRSVSWYQQTPGQGLQFLFEYFSETQRNKGNFPGRFSGRQFSNSRSEMNVSTLELGDSALYLCASSPEGDRPYEQYFGPGTRLTVT.

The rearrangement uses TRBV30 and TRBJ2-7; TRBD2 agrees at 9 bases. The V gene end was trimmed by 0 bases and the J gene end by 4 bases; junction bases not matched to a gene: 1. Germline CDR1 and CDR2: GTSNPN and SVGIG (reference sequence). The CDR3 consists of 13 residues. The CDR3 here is CAWSVGLAYEQYF. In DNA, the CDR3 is TGTGCCTGGAGTGTAGGACTAGCGTACGAGCAGTACTTC.

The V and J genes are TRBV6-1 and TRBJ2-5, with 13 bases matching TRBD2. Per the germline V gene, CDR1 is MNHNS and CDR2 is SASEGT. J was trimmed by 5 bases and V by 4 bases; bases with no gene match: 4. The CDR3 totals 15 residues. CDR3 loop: CASSVGLAGRETQYF. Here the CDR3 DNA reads TGTGCCAGCAGTGTGGGACTAGCGGGAAGGGAGACCCAGTACTTC.

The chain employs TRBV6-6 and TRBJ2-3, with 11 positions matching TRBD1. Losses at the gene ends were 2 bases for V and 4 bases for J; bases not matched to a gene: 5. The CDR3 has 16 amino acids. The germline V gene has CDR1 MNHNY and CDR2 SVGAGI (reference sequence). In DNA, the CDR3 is TGTGCCAGCAGTTACCAGGACAGGGGGCTCCCAGATACGCAGTATTTT. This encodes CASSYQDRGLPDTQYF.

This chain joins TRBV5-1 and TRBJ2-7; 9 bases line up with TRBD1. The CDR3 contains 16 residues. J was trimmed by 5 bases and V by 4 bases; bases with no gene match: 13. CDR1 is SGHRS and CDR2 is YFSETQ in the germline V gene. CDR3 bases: TGCGCCAGCAGCCCTGCTCAGGGGACAGGGAGGGACGAGCAGTACTTC. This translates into CASSPAQGTGRDEQYF.

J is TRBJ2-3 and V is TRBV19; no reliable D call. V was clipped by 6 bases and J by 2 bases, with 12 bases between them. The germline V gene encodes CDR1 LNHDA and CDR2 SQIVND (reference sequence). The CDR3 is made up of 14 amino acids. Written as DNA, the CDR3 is TGTGCCAGTAGCCCTGCTTCCGACACAGATACGCAGTATTTT. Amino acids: CASSPASDTDTQYF.

The CDR3 loop is CASSHGVNTEAFF. The CDR3 DNA reads as TGCGCCAGCAGTCATGGGGTAAACACTGAAGCTTTCTTT. J is TRBJ1-1 and V is TRBV4-1; D is unresolved. V lost 6 bases and J 2 bases, leaving 10 bases between the germline ends. The CDR3 sequence is 13 residues long. Germline CDR1 reads MGHRA; CDR2 reads YSYEKL.

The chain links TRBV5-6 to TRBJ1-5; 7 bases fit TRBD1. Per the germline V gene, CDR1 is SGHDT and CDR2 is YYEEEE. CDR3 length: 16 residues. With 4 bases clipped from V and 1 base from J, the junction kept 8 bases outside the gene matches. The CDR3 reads CASSDYWTGSNQPQHF. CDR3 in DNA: TGTGCCAGCAGCGATTACTGGACAGGCAGCAATCAGCCCCAGCATTTT.

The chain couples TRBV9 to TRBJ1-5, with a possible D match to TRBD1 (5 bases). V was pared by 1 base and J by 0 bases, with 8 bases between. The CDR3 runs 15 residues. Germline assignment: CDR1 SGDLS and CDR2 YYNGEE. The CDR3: CASSVQGHSNQPQHF. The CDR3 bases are TGTGCCAGCAGCGTACAGGGCCATAGCAATCAGCCCCAGCATTTT.

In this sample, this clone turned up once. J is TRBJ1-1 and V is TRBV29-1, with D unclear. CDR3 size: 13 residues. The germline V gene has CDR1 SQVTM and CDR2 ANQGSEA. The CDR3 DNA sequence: TGCAGGGCCTCGGGTACGGGGAACACTGAAGCTTTCTTT. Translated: CRASGTGNTEAFF. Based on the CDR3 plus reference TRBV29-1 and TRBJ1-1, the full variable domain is SAVISQKPSRDICQRGTSLTIQCQVDSQVTMMFWYRQQPGQSLTLIATANQGSEATYESGFVIDKFPISRPNLTFSTLTVSNMSPEDSSIYLCRASGTGNTEAFFGQGTRLTVV.

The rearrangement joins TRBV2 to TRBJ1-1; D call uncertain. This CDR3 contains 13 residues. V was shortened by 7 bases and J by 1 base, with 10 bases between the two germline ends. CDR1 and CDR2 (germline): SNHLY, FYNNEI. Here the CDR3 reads CASTVETNTEAFF. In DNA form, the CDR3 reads TGTGCCAGCACGGTAGAGACGAACACTGAAGCTTTCTTT.

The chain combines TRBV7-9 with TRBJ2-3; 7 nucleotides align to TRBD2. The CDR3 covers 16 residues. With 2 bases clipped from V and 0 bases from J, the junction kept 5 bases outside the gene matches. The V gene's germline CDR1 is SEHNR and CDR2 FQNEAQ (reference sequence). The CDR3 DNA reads TGTGCCAGCAGCTTACCAGCGGGAATTAGCACAGATACGCAGTATTTT. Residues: CASSLPAGISTDTQYF.

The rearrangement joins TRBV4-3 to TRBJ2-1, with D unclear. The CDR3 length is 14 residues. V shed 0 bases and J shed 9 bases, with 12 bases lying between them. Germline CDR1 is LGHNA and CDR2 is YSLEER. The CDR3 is CASSQDLQLGEQFF. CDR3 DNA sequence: TGCGCCAGCAGCCAAGATTTGCAGCTGGGTGAGCAGTTCTTC.

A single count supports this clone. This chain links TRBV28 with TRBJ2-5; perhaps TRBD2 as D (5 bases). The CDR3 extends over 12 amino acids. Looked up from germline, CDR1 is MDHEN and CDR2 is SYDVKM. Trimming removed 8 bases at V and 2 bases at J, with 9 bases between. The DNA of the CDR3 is TGTGCCAGCGGGGAGCCTCAAGAGACCCAGTACTTC. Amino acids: CASGEPQETQYF.

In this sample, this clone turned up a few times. The CDR3 DNA follows: TGTGCCAGCAGCTTGGCCGGACAGGGAGGATATGGCTACACCTTC. Translation gives CASSLAGQGGYGYTF. The chain joins TRBV5-5 to TRBJ1-2; 8 bases agree with TRBD1. The CDR3 loop spans 15 amino acids. Losses at the gene ends were 0 bases for V and 5 bases for J; bases not matched to a gene: 6. CDR1 and CDR2 from the germline V gene are SGHKS and YYEKEE (reference sequence).

The chain's CDR3 is CASSVAGRNSGNTIYF. CDR3 coding DNA: TGTGCCAGCAGCGTAGCTGGCAGAAACTCTGGAAACACCATATATTTT. The V and J genes are TRBV9 and TRBJ1-3, with D uncertain. The CDR3 extends over 16 amino acids. CDR1 is SGDLS and CDR2 is YYNGEE in the germline V gene. Trimming pared 0 bases from V and 0 bases from J, leaving 10 bases between.